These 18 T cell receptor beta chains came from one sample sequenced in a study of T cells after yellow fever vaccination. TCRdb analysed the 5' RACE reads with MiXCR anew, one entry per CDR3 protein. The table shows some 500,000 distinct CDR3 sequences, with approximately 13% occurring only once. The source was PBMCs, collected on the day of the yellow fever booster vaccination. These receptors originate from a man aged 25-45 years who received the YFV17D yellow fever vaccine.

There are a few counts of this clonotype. The CDR3 loop is CASSFEDRGPNTEAFF. Here the CDR3 DNA reads TGTGCCAGCAGTTTTGAGGACAGGGGCCCGAACACTGAAGCTTTCTTT. The genes are TRBV28 and TRBJ1-1; 9 bases are shared with TRBD1. The CDR3 loop spans 16 amino acids. The V segment lost 3 bases and the J segment 1 base; nucleotides outside the gene matches: 6. Germline V lookup: CDR1 MDHEN, CDR2 SYDVKM.

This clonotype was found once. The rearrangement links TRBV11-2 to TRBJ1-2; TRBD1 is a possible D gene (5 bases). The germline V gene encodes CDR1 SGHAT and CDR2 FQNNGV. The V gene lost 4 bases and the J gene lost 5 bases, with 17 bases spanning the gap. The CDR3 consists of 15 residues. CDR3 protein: CASSSAPGLDYGYTF. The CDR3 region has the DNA TGTGCCAGCAGCTCCGCCCCGGGGCTTGATTATGGCTACACCTTC.

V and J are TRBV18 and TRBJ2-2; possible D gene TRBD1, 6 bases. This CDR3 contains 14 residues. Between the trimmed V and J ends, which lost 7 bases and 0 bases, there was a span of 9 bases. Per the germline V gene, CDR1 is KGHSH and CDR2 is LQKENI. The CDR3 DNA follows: TGTGCCAGCTACAGGGTCTCGAACACCGGGGAGCTGTTTTTT. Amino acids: CASYRVSNTGELFF.

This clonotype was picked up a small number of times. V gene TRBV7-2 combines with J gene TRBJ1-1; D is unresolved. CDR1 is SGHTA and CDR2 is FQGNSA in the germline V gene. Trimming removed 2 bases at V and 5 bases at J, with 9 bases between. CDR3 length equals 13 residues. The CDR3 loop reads CASSLLRSTEAFF. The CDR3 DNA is TGTGCCAGCAGCTTATTAAGGAGTACTGAAGCTTTCTTT.

CDR3 loop: CASTLPGLARHEQFF. The CDR3 DNA reads as TGTGCCAGCACCCTCCCGGGACTAGCACGCCATGAGCAGTTCTTC. The chain couples TRBV7-2 to TRBJ2-1; 9 bases match TRBD2. The trim removed 7 bases at V and 8 bases at J, leaving 12 bases unmatched. This CDR3 has 15 amino acids. CDR1 SGHTA and CDR2 FQGNSA come from the germline V gene.

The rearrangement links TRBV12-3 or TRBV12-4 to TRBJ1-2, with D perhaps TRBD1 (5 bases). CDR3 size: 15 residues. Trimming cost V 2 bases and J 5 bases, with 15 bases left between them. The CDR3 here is CASSLRRGEGYGYTF. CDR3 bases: TGTGCCAGCAGTTTAAGGAGGGGCGAGGGTTATGGCTACACCTTC.

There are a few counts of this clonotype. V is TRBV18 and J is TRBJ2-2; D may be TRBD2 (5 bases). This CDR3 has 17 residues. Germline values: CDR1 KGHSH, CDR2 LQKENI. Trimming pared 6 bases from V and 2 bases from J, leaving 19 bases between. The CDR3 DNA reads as TGTGCCAGCTCCATAAAGGGCGGAGGATTCAACACCGGGGAGCTGTTTTTT. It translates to CASSIKGGGFNTGELFF.

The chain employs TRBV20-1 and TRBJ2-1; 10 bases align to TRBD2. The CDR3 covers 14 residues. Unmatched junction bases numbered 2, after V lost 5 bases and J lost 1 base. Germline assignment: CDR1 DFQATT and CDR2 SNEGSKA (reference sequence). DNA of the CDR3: TGCAGTGCTTCTAGCGGGAGATCCTACAATGAGCAGTTCTTC. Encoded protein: CSASSGRSYNEQFF.

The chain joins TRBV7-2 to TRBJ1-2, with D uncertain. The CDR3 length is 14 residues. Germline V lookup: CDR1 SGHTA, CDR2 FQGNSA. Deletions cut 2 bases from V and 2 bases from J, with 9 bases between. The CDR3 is CASSLTIQNYGYTF. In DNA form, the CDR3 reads TGTGCCAGCAGCTTAACTATCCAGAACTATGGCTACACCTTC.

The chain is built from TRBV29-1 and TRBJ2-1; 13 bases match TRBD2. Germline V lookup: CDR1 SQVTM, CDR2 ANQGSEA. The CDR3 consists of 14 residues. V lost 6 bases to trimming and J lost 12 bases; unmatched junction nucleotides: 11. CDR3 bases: TGCAGCGTAACTGGACTAGCGGGGGAACGTTCGCAGTTCTTC. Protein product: CSVTGLAGERSQFF.

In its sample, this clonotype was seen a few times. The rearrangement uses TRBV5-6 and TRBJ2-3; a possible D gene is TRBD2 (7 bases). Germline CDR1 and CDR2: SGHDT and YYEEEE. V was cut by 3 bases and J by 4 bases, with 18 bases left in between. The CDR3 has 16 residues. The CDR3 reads CASSSLGGGQADTQYF. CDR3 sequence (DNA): TGTGCCAGCAGCTCACTTGGGGGGGGCCAGGCAGATACGCAGTATTTT.

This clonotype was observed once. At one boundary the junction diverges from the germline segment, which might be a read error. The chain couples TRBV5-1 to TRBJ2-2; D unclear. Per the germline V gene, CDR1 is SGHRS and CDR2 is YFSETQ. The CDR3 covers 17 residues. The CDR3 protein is CARSLRVPEQNTGELFF. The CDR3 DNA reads TGCGCCCGCAGTCTCCGCGTCCCGGAGCAGAACACCGGGGAGCTGTTTTTT. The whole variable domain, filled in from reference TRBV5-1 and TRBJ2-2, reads KAGVTQTPRYLIKTRGQQVTLSCSPISGHRSVSWYQQTPGQGLQFLFEYFSETQRNKGNFPGRFSGRQFSNSRSEMNVSTLELGDSALYLCARSLRVPEQNTGELFFGEGSRLTVL.

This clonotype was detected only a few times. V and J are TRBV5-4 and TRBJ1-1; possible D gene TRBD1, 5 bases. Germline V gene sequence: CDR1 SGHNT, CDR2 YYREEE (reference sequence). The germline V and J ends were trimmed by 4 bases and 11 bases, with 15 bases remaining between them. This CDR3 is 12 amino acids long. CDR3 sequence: CASSPPQGRAFF. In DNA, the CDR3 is TGTGCCAGCAGCCCCCCCCAGGGTAGGGCTTTCTTT.

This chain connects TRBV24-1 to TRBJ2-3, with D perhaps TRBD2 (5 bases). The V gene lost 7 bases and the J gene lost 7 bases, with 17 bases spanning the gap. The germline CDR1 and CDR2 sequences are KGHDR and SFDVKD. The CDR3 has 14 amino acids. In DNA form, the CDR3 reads TGTGCCACCAGGATTACGAGGGCCTCACATACGCAGTATTTT. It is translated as CATRITRASHTQYF.

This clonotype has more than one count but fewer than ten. The CDR3, as DNA: TGCAGTGCTAGAGGGACGGGGGGGGAGAGGACCCAGTACTTC. It translates to CSARGTGGERTQYF. The chain employs TRBV20-1 and TRBJ2-5, with 8 bases lining up with TRBD2. The CDR3 is 14 amino acids. Germline V gene sequence: CDR1 DFQATT, CDR2 SNEGSKA (reference sequence). The trim removed 1 base at V and 7 bases at J, leaving 8 bases unmatched.

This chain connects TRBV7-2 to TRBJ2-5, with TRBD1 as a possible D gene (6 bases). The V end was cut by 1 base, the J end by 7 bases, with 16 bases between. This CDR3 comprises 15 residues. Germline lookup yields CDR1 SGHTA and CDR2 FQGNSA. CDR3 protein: CASSLGTETVGTQYF. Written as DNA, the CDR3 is TGTGCCAGCAGCTTAGGGACAGAAACGGTCGGGACCCAGTACTTC.

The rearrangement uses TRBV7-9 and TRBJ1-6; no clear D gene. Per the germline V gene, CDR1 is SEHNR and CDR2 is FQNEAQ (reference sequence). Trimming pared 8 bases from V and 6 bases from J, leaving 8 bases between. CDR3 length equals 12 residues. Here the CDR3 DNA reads TGTGCCAGCCTGGGGTCTAATTCACCCCTCCACTTT. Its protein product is CASLGSNSPLHF.

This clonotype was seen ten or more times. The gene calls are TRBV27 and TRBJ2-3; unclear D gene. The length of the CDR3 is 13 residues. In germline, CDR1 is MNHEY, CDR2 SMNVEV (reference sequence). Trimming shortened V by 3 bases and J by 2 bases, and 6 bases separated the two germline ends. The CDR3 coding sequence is TGTGCCAGCAGTTTGGAGATCACAGATACGCAGTATTTT. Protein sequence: CASSLEITDTQYF.